These 31 T cell receptor beta chains originate from one sample sequenced in a study of T cells in Graves' hyperthyroidism and ophthalmopathy. The investigators amplified TCR beta CDR3 regions from RNA transcripts. An initial round of RT-PCR targeting the TCR CDR3 relied on the HTBI primer set. TCRdb re-analysed the multiplex PCR reads in MiXCR, keeping a single row per CDR3 protein. The data contain a few hundred thousand distinct CDR3 sequences, 46% of them singletons. Sequencing used peripheral blood or thyroid tissue (not recorded which). These TCRs come from a woman younger than 35 with Graves' hyperthyroidism.

The chain uses TRBV7-9 and TRBJ2-7; the D gene is possibly TRBD1 (7 bases). V dropped 5 bases and J dropped 5 bases, with 19 bases sitting between them. The germline V gene encodes CDR1 SEHNR and CDR2 FQNEAQ (reference sequence). The CDR3 consists of 15 residues. CDR3 region: CASSPGGQTGHEQYF. The CDR3 DNA reads TGTGCCAGCAGCCCCGGGGGACAGACTGGCCACGAGCAGTACTTC. Full variable domain (remainder filled in from reference TRBV7-9 and TRBJ2-7): DTGVSQNPRHKITKRGQNVTFRCDPISEHNRLYWYRQTLGQGPEFLTYFQNEAQLEKSRLLSDRFSAERPKGSFSTLEIQRTEQGDSAMYLCASSPGGQTGHEQYFGPGTRLTVT.

This clonotype was seen ten or more times. V and J are TRBV2 and TRBJ2-5, with a possible D match to TRBD2 (5 bases). Germline CDR1 is SNHLY and CDR2 is FYNNEI. The CDR3 consists of 13 residues. V gave up 0 bases and J gave up 4 bases, with 6 bases separating them. The CDR3 DNA sequence: TGTGCCAGCAGTGAAGCCGAGGGAGAGACCCAGTACTTC. Encoded protein: CASSEAEGETQYF.

This clonotype was seen at least ten times. This chain joins TRBV9 and TRBJ2-7; D remains unclear. Between the trimmed V and J ends, which lost 2 bases and 4 bases, there was a span of 16 bases. There are 15 residues in the CDR3. CDR1 and CDR2 from the germline V gene are SGDLS and YYNGEE. CDR3 protein: CASSVHFADRYEQYF. For the CDR3, the DNA is TGTGCCAGCAGCGTTCATTTTGCGGACCGTTACGAGCAGTACTTC. The whole variable domain, filled in from reference TRBV9 and TRBJ2-7, reads DSGVTQTPKHLITATGQRVTLRCSPRSGDLSVYWYQQSLDQGLQFLIQYYNGEERAKGNILERFSAQQFPDLHSELNLSSLELGDSALYFCASSVHFADRYEQYFGPGTRLTVT.

The sample holds many counts of this clonotype. The rearrangement links TRBV6-1 to TRBJ2-7, with TRBD2 identical over 11 bases. Per germline, CDR1 MNHNS and CDR2 SASEGT. Losses at the gene ends were 5 bases for V and 9 bases for J; bases not matched to a gene: 9. The CDR3 is made up of 14 amino acids. The CDR3 DNA reads as TGTGCCAGCAGTCAGGGACTAGCGGCTTCGCGGCAGTACTTC. Translation: CASSQGLAASRQYF.

J is TRBJ2-7 and V is TRBV11-3; no reliable D call. Per germline, CDR1 SGHNT and CDR2 YENEEA. The CDR3 totals 14 residues. The ends were cut back, 5 bases at V and 3 bases at J, with 14 bases in the middle. The CDR3 DNA reads TGTGCCAGCAGCCCCCCTCGGGCAGACTACGAGCAGTACTTC. Translated: CASSPPRADYEQYF.

This clonotype occurred a few times. This sequence joins TRBV20-1 and TRBJ1-2; D perhaps matches TRBD1 (5 bases). Trimming removed 5 bases at V and 7 bases at J, with 11 bases between. CDR3 length: 11 residues. CDR1 and CDR2 (germline): DFQATT, SNEGSKA (reference sequence). The CDR3 DNA reads TGCAGTGCTCCAGGGTCTGCTGGCTACACCTTC. This gives the protein CSAPGSAGYTF.

This clonotype was observed many times. V and J are TRBV7-2 and TRBJ2-5; D is perhaps TRBD1 or TRBD2 (5 bases each). The CDR3 contains 13 residues. Trimming pared 3 bases from V and 5 bases from J, leaving 10 bases between. Germline lookup yields CDR1 SGHTA and CDR2 FQGNSA. CDR3 DNA sequence: TGTGCCAGCAGCTTGGGACCCATCGAGACCCAGTACTTC. Its protein product is CASSLGPIETQYF.

This clonotype has at least ten counts. The J gene is TRBJ1-1, the V gene TRBV7-2; D is ambiguous. CDR1 and CDR2 (germline): SGHTA, FQGNSA. V shed 4 bases and J shed 0 bases, with 6 bases lying between them. This CDR3 has 13 amino acids. As DNA, the CDR3 is TGTGCCAGCAGCTCCGGGTTGAACACTGAAGCTTTCTTT. It is translated as CASSSGLNTEAFF.

This clonotype was detected many times. This chain connects TRBV19 to TRBJ1-1; 7 bases match TRBD1. The length of the CDR3 is 14 residues. V shed 7 bases, J shed 2 bases, and the junction held 7 bases outside the gene matches. CDR1 is LNHDA and CDR2 is SQIVND in the germline V gene (reference sequence). This chain's CDR3 is CASKPGQQNTEAFF. As DNA, the CDR3 is TGTGCCAGTAAACCGGGACAGCAAAACACTGAAGCTTTCTTT.

This clonotype was counted many times. This rearrangement joins TRBV7-6 to TRBJ1-5; D gene unclear. Trimming pared 5 bases from V and 3 bases from J, leaving 8 bases between. CDR1 is SGHVS, CDR2 FNYEAQ, per germline. The CDR3 covers 13 residues. CDR3 nucleotides: TGTGCCAGCAGCCTCCAGTCCAATCAGCCCCAGCATTTT. Encoded protein: CASSLQSNQPQHF.

This sequence joins TRBV5-1 and TRBJ1-5; D is unclear. Germline values: CDR1 SGHRS, CDR2 YFSETQ. The CDR3 is made up of 14 amino acids. The V end lost 4 bases, the J end lost 7 bases, and 15 bases lay between the germline ends. In DNA, the CDR3 is TGCGCCAGCAGCGACACCCCCGATGGCCAGCCCCAGCATTTT. Protein: CASSDTPDGQPQHF.

This clonotype was seen more than once but under ten times. This chain links TRBV24-1 with TRBJ2-3; no clear D. There are 15 residues in the CDR3. With 0 bases removed from V and 6 bases from J, the gap between germline ends came to 12 bases. CDR1 is KGHDR, CDR2 SFDVKD, per germline. The DNA of the CDR3 is TGTGCCACCAGTGATTTGAGAAGCCCCATGGATACGCAGTATTTT. Translating gives CATSDLRSPMDTQYF.

This clonotype was seen many times. DNA for the CDR3: TGCAGTGCTAGAGGGATTTTGGCCGGAAACACCATATATTTT. It encodes CSARGILAGNTIYF. The rearrangement joins TRBV20-1 to TRBJ1-3, with no clear D. Trimming removed 1 base at V and 4 bases at J, with 11 bases between. CDR3 size: 14 residues. CDR1 and CDR2 from the germline V gene are DFQATT and SNEGSKA (reference sequence).

J is TRBJ2-7 and V is TRBV2, with D perhaps assigned TRBD1 or TRBD2 (6 bases each). The germline gives CDR1 SNHLY, CDR2 FYNNEI. CDR3 length: 18 residues. V was cut by 0 bases and J by 5 bases, with 23 bases left in between. The CDR3 is CASSEASGGGGEANEQYF. The CDR3 bases are TGTGCCAGCAGTGAAGCTTCCGGGGGCGGCGGGGAGGCCAACGAGCAGTACTTC.

The chain is built from TRBV7-9 and TRBJ2-7; no clear D. The CDR3 is 12 residues long. V dropped 3 bases and J dropped 5 bases, with 8 bases sitting between them. Per germline, CDR1 SEHNR and CDR2 FQNEAQ (reference sequence). CDR3 in DNA: TGTGCCAGCAGCTTCATAGGGAACGAGCAGTACTTC. This encodes CASSFIGNEQYF.

This clonotype was counted ten times or more. The chain links TRBV9 to TRBJ2-2; weak D call: TRBD1 (5 bases). Trimming stripped 4 bases from V and 1 base from J, with 11 bases between. The V gene's germline CDR1 is SGDLS and CDR2 YYNGEE. The length of the CDR3 is 15 residues. The CDR3 DNA reads as TGTGCCAGCAGCATTAGGGGCCGGAACACCGGGGAGCTGTTTTTT. This encodes CASSIRGRNTGELFF.

The gene calls are TRBV2 and TRBJ2-7; 7 positions match TRBD2. V gave up 5 bases and J gave up 7 bases; unmatched junction bases: 14. Germline V gives CDR1 SNHLY, CDR2 FYNNEI. CDR3 length: 15 residues. The CDR3 protein is CASSPSISGRNEQYF. CDR3 in DNA: TGTGCCAGCAGTCCCAGTATTAGCGGGCGAAATGAGCAGTACTTC.

Many counts were recorded for this clonotype. The CDR3 DNA reads TGCAGCGTTGAGGTTCAGGGGTTATACAATGAGCAGTTCTTC. Protein product: CSVEVQGLYNEQFF. J is TRBJ2-1 and V is TRBV29-1, with D possibly being TRBD1 (6 bases). In germline, CDR1 is SQVTM, CDR2 ANQGSEA. CDR3 length: 14 amino acids. Trimming stripped 3 bases from V and 4 bases from J, with 13 bases between.

As regards this clonotype: A much larger clonotype is one base distant, so this may be a read error. The chain employs TRBV27 and TRBJ1-2; D gene unclear. V was cut by 4 bases and J by 4 bases, with 10 bases left in between. CDR1 is MNHEY, CDR2 SMNVEV, per germline (reference sequence). This CDR3 has 13 residues. The CDR3 bases are TGTGCCAGCAGTTCCGGACGCCCCTATGGCTACACCTTC. Translating it yields CASSSGRPYGYTF.

The sample holds many counts of this clonotype. The V gene is TRBV5-1, the J gene TRBJ2-7, with 8 bases that match TRBD1. Trimming removed 4 bases from V and 2 bases from J; junction bases left unmatched: 5. The CDR3 covers 14 residues. From germline, CDR1 is SGHRS and CDR2 YFSETQ. CDR3 sequence reads: CASSPTGATYEQYF. CDR3 nucleotide sequence: TGCGCCAGCAGCCCGACAGGGGCAACCTACGAGCAGTACTTC.

This clonotype was counted a single time. The chain is built from TRBV10-3 and TRBJ2-1; TRBD2 aligns across 9 bases. CDR3 length: 16 amino acids. CDR1 is ENHRY, CDR2 SYGVKD, per germline. J was trimmed by 4 bases and V by 3 bases; bases with no gene match: 7. The CDR3 spells CAISDPPSGAYNEQFF. CDR3 nucleotides: TGTGCCATCAGTGACCCGCCTAGCGGGGCTTACAATGAGCAGTTCTTC.

This clonotype was observed a handful of times. The chain couples TRBV6-2 or TRBV6-3 to TRBJ1-5; TRBD1 matches at 7 bases. The CDR3 length is 13 residues. Germline values: CDR1 MNHEY, CDR2 SVGEGT. Trimming took 6 bases from V and 6 from J; bases not matched to a gene: 5. The CDR3 loop reads CASRTGVSQPQHF. CDR3 nucleotides: TGTGCCAGCAGAACAGGGGTCAGTCAGCCCCAGCATTTT.

Only a few counts were recorded for this clonotype. The gene calls are TRBV7-8 and TRBJ2-3; possibly TRBD1 or TRBD2 for D (5 bases each). Germline lookup yields CDR1 SGHVS and CDR2 FQNEAQ. The V gene lost 1 base and the J gene lost 0 bases, with 17 bases spanning the gap. The CDR3 spans 18 residues. CDR3 region: CASSLVVRGSGSTDTQYF. Written as DNA, the CDR3 is TGTGCCAGCAGCTTAGTGGTGAGGGGCAGCGGAAGCACAGATACGCAGTATTTT.

As concerns this clonotype: A much larger clone differs from this one at a single base, so this may be a read error. The chain links TRBV10-3 to TRBJ2-2, with D uncertain. The germline gives CDR1 ENHRY, CDR2 SYGVKD. V was clipped by 3 bases and J by 5 bases, with 10 bases between them. CDR3 length equals 14 residues. This CDR3 is CAISEGGITGELFF. Written as DNA, the CDR3 is TGTGCCATCAGTGAAGGTGGGATTACCGGGGAGCTGTTTTTT.

Many counts were recorded for this clonotype. The chain is built from TRBV7-2 and TRBJ2-7; 10 bases fit TRBD2. Germline CDR1 and CDR2: SGHTA and FQGNSA. V lost 2 bases, J lost 2 bases, and 3 bases stayed unmatched. This CDR3 has 15 residues. In nucleotides, the CDR3 is TGTGCCAGCAGCTTACTAGCGGGAGCCGCCTACGAGCAGTACTTC. Amino acid sequence: CASSLLAGAAYEQYF.

The genes are TRBV12-3 or TRBV12-4 and TRBJ1-6; maybe TRBD1 (6 bases). CDR3 size: 15 residues. V was trimmed by 5 bases and J by 9 bases, leaving 17 bases between them. DNA for the CDR3: TGTGCCAGCAGTCCAGGACAGTACCTAGGTTCACCCCTCCACTTT. This gives the protein CASSPGQYLGSPLHF.

Concerning this clonotype: A much more abundant neighbour one base away suggests this may be a read error. V usage is TRBV14 and J usage is TRBJ2-1, with D possibly matching TRBD2 (6 bases). The germline gives CDR1 SGHDN, CDR2 FVKESK. CDR3 length: 16 residues. The V gene lost 5 bases and the J gene lost 6 bases, with 20 bases spanning the gap. The CDR3 coding sequence is TGTGCCAGCAGCGTCAGCTTACTAGAGGGAGGCAATGAGCAGTTCTTC. Translated: CASSVSLLEGGNEQFF.

The chain couples TRBV20-1 to TRBJ1-6, with D hard to call. The CDR3 spans 11 residues. Looked up from germline, CDR1 is DFQATT and CDR2 is SNEGSKA (reference sequence). Trimming shortened V by 3 bases and J by 16 bases, and 13 bases separated the two germline ends. The CDR3 reads CSARATNPLHF. Written as DNA, the CDR3 is TGCAGTGCTAGGGCGACCAATCCTCTCCACTTT.

This clonotype turned up a few times. With a much larger clone just one base away, this may be a read error. The J gene is TRBJ2-7, the V gene TRBV7-2, with D hard to call. The germline V gene encodes CDR1 SGHTA and CDR2 FQGNSA. The CDR3 consists of 13 residues. CDR3 amino acids: CANSLGQSSSQYF. CDR3 sequence (DNA): TGTGCCAACAGCTTAGGCCAGAGCAGCTCTCAGTACTTC.

This chain links TRBV5-1 with TRBJ2-5; D is uncertain. The CDR3 is made up of 12 amino acids. Germline CDR1 reads SGHRS; CDR2 reads YFSETQ. With 0 bases removed from V and 7 bases from J, the gap between germline ends came to 7 bases. In nucleotides, the CDR3 is TGCGCCAGCAGCTTGGCCCTGAGGACCCAGTACTTC. As protein: CASSLALRTQYF. The full variable domain, with the rest looked up from reference TRBV5-1 and TRBJ2-5, is KAGVTQTPRYLIKTRGQQVTLSCSPISGHRSVSWYQQTPGQGLQFLFEYFSETQRNKGNFPGRFSGRQFSNSRSEMNVSTLELGDSALYLCASSLALRTQYFGPGTRLLVL.

The CDR3 here is CASSLALDNEQFF. For the CDR3, the DNA is TGTGCCAGCAGCTTAGCCTTGGACAATGAGCAGTTCTTC. The chain recombines TRBV7-8 with TRBJ2-1; D is unclear. Germline lookup yields CDR1 SGHVS and CDR2 FQNEAQ. The V gene lost 0 bases and the J gene lost 5 bases, with 5 bases spanning the gap. The length of the CDR3 is 13 residues.